This T cell receptor beta chain was sequenced in a study of blood T cells in healthy people across ages. Study conclusions and caveats: Donor CMV status was unknown, possibly confounding expanded clonotype changes.

The use of a sample-barcoded 5' primer and a J-beta primer mix characterized a second PCR of about 7 to 12 cycles. TCRdb redid the calling of the 5' RACE reads with MiXCR, one entry per CDR3 protein. Of hundreds of thousands of distinct CDR3 sequences listed, about 46% are singletons. There are 13 residues in the CDR3. As concerns this clonotype: What it recognizes is unknown.

The sequenced sample consisted of blood. This chain links TRBV21-1 with TRBJ2-7; TRBD1, as called in the table, went unchecked against the DNA. TRBV21-1 is listed as a pseudogene. The receptor was derived from a man aged 80 or over in good health. The CDR3 loop reads CASPQGTDYEQYF. In nucleotides, the CDR3 is TGTGCCAGCCCTCAAGGGACAGACTACGAGCAGTACTTC.